A selection of T cell receptor beta chains follows, all from one sample in a study of T cell repertoires in cytomegalovirus infection. These receptors are not linked to any known antigen. TCRdb passed the reads through MiXCR, listing each CDR3 protein once. This table holds 550,000 to 700,000 distinct CDR3 sequences, 40% found once. Sequenced here: cultured PBMCs, sampled from culture after CMV antigen stimulation. These TCRs come from a human donor in good health (CMV status not recorded). Some clones in this sample may be carry-over from other donors' samples. Both conserved end residues are part of each CDR3. The D gene is left open where the match is weak. Some rows mark clone size as missing; the rest say once, few, many or name a class of expanded clone.

V gene	clone size	J gene	D gene	CDR3 DNA	CDR3 protein
TRBV29-1	NA	TRBJ2-5	TRBD2	TGCAGCGTTGATATCGGGGGGACAGAGACCCAGTACTTC	CSVDIGGTETQYF
TRBV4-3	once	TRBJ2-1	NA	TGCGCCAGCAGCCAAGAGGAGGGCGGTGGGCAGTTCTTC	CASSQEEGGGQFF
TRBV5-6	NA	TRBJ2-7	NA	TGTGCCAGCAGCACCGTACTCCGGGACACCTACGAGCAGTACTTC	CASSTVLRDTYEQYF
TRBV7-6	few	TRBJ1-1	NA	TGTGCCAGCAGCTCGACAGGAGTGAACACTGAAGCTTTCTTT	CASSSTGVNTEAFF
TRBV7-9	NA	TRBJ2-5	NA	TGTGCCAGCAGTTCCTATCAGGGAAACCAAGAGACCCAGTACTTC	CASSSYQGNQETQYF
TRBV6-2/TRBV6-3	NA	TRBJ2-5	NA	TGTGCCAGCAGTTATTCCCCCGACAGGCCCCTAGAGACCCAGTACTTC	CASSYSPDRPLETQYF
TRBV28	NA	TRBJ2-5	NA	TGTGCCAGCACCACCCGAGGGGGAGAGACCCAGTACTTC	CASTTRGGETQYF
TRBV7-8	many	TRBJ2-2	NA	TGTGCCAGCAGCTTAGGGGCGAGGGGGTTAGTCGGGGAGCTGTTTTTT	CASSLGARGLVGELFF
TRBV5-1	NA	TRBJ2-7	NA	TGCGCCAGCAGCTTGGCTCCGGGCACCACTCGGGAGCAGTACTTC	CASSLAPGTTREQYF
TRBV9	NA	TRBJ2-1	TRBD2	TGTGCCAGCAGCGTTGGGAAGAGCGGGAGGCACAATGAGCAGTTCTTC	CASSVGKSGRHNEQFF
TRBV7-2	few	TRBJ2-3	NA	TGTGCCAGCAGCTTAGCACCCAGCGGGTTAGATACGCAGTATTTT	CASSLAPSGLDTQYF
TRBV2	NA	TRBJ2-4	TRBD1	TGTGCCAGCACCCCGGACAGGGCCAAAAACATTCAGTACTTC	CASTPDRAKNIQYF
TRBV18	many	TRBJ2-2	TRBD2	TGTGCCAGCTCACCACCGGGGACTAGCGGGTCCCTGAACACCGGGGAGCTGTTTTTT	CASSPPGTSGSLNTGELFF
TRBV29-1	once	TRBJ2-5	NA	TGCAGCGTTGAAGAGGCGAGCAAGGCACCCCAAGAGACCCAGTACTTC	CSVEEASKAPQETQYF
TRBV12-3/TRBV12-4	few	TRBJ2-3	NA	TGTGCCAGCAGGGGGGGTCACACAGATACGCAGTATTTT	CASRGGHTDTQYF
TRBV28	NA	TRBJ2-2	NA	TGTGCCAGCAGTTTACCGCGGGGAGAGCTGTTTTTT	CASSLPRGELFF
TRBV10-3	NA	TRBJ1-1	NA	TGTGCCATCAGTGCTGAGCCCGGGAACACTGAAGCTTTCTTT	CAISAEPGNTEAFF
TRBV7-2	many	TRBJ1-4	NA	TGTGCCAGCAGCCCCCCGGGACGGACCTTTGAAAAACTGTTTTTT	CASSPPGRTFEKLFF
TRBV6-5	NA	TRBJ2-1	TRBD1	TGTGCCAGCAGATCACCGGGACAGGGTATCAATGAGCAGTTCTTC	CASRSPGQGINEQFF
TRBV2	NA	TRBJ1-1	TRBD1	TGTGCCAGCAGTGGTACAGGGGCCCGAGAGATAATGAACACTGAAGCTTTCTTT	CASSGTGAREIMNTEAFF
TRBV6-5	few	TRBJ2-3	TRBD2	TGTGCCAGCAGAGAGCGGGGGGGGACCCGCACGCAGTATTTT	CASRERGGTRTQYF
TRBV5-4	NA	TRBJ2-1	TRBD2	TGTGCCAGCAGCTTGATGGGACTAGCGGATATTGAGCAGTTCTTC	CASSLMGLADIEQFF
TRBV7-4	NA	TRBJ1-5	TRBD1	TGTGCCAGCAGCTTAAGTTTGGGGACAGGGCATAATCAGCCCCAGCATTTT	CASSLSLGTGHNQPQHF
TRBV5-1	NA	TRBJ2-7	NA	TGCGCCAGCAGCTTGGGGGGGATGAGGGACATGTCCTACGAGCAGTACTTC	CASSLGGMRDMSYEQYF
TRBV19	NA	TRBJ1-1	NA	TGTGCCAGTAGTATAGCAGGGCTGAACACTGAAGCTTTCTTT	CASSIAGLNTEAFF
TRBV7-9	few	TRBJ1-6	NA	TGTGCCAGCAGCGCGCACCCAGTGTCACCCCTCCACTTT	CASSAHPVSPLHF
TRBV2	NA	TRBJ2-1	NA	TGTGCCAGCCAGAAGGGGTCCTTCAATGAGCAGTTCTTC	CASQKGSFNEQFF
TRBV12-3/TRBV12-4	NA	TRBJ2-1	NA	TGTGCCAGCAACCGGGGTATCCGCAATGAGCAGTTCTTC	CASNRGIRNEQFF
TRBV11-2	NA	TRBJ2-1	TRBD1	TGTGCCAGCAGCCCACAGGGGAGCGGAGCTTGGAATGAGCAGTTCTTC	CASSPQGSGAWNEQFF
TRBV20-1	NA	TRBJ2-2	NA	TGCAGTCCCAAACGGGACACCGGGGAGCTGTTTTTT	CSPKRDTGELFF
TRBV27	NA	TRBJ1-4	NA	TGTGCCAGCAGTTTATCCGAGCCCGGGACAACTAATGAAAAACTGTTTTTT	CASSLSEPGTTNEKLFF
TRBV6-4	NA	TRBJ2-3	NA	TGTGCCAGCAGTGAATCCGATGTAACAGATACGCAGTATTTT	CASSESDVTDTQYF
TRBV6-2/TRBV6-3	NA	TRBJ1-2	NA	TGTGCCAGCAGTTATGGGGTGACGGTGGGTGGCTACACCTTC	CASSYGVTVGGYTF
TRBV12-3/TRBV12-4	NA	TRBJ2-1	TRBD2	TGTGCCAGCAGCCAACTAGCGGGAGGCCGATCCTACAATGAGCAGTTCTTC	CASSQLAGGRSYNEQFF
TRBV19	NA	TRBJ2-3	NA	TGTGCCAGTAGCGTGGCCGGGGCCGGAAGCACAGATACGCAGTATTTT	CASSVAGAGSTDTQYF
TRBV12-3/TRBV12-4	NA	TRBJ1-2	NA	TGTGCCAGCAGCCACTGGGACGCAGGCTACACCTTC	CASSHWDAGYTF